The clone carrying this T cell receptor (beta chain) was seen more than once but under ten times. Its target is not known. Method: immunoSEQ multiplex PCR; TCRdb's copy keeps in-frame clones and lacks some. The sample comprises tens of thousands of clones, approximately 90% of which are singletons, and 14% rests with the top ten. The record originates from a study of OX40 agonist ivuxolimab in advanced cancers. General observations from the study: CD8+ T cells (on average) carried more expanded clones than CD4+ T cells.

The TCR originated in an adult with an advanced solid tumor such as melanoma, head and neck, liver or kidney cancer. Sequencing was performed on CD4+ or CD8+ T cells sorted from blood, taken in a trial of the OX40 agonist ivuxolimab.

CDR3 loop: CASSEQVNYGYTF. In DNA, the CDR3 is TGTGCCAGCAGTGAACAGGTTAACTATGGCTACACCTTC. This chain uses TRBV2 with TRBJ1-2, with D unclear. The germline V gene has CDR1 SNHLY and CDR2 FYNNEI. Trimming removed 2 bases from V and 1 base from J, with 5 bases in between. The CDR3 length is 13 residues.